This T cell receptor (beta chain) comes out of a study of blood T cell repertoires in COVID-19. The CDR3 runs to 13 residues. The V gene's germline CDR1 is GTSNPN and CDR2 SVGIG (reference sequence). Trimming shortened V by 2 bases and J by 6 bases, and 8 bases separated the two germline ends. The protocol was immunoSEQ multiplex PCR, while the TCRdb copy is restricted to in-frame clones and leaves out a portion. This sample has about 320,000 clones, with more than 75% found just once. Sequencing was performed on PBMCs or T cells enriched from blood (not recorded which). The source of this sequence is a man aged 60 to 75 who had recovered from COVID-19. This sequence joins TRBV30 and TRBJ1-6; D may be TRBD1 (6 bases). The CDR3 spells CAWSSRGNSPLHF. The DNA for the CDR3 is TGTGCCTGGAGTAGCAGGGGTAATTCACCCCTCCACTTT.